The 22 T cell receptor beta chains listed next were all sequenced from one sample in a study of cytomegalovirus exposure and HLA in healthy donors. Researchers ran the PCR with 60 Vbeta and 13 Jbeta primers. Only in-frame clones appear in the TCRdb table, and some are missing; sequencing was by immunoSEQ multiplex PCR. Among around 150,000 clones listed, approximately 78% were seen once. What was sequenced was PBMCs. Receptors were obtained from a woman aged 40 to 50 in good health and CMV-seronegative.

This chain uses TRBV6-1 with TRBJ2-7, with D perhaps matching TRBD1 (7 bases). There are 17 residues in the CDR3. The germline V and J ends were trimmed by 3 bases and 5 bases, with 23 bases remaining between them. Germline V gene data show CDR1 as MNHNS and CDR2 as SASEGT. The CDR3 protein is CASSEAGGPLWEDEQYF. The CDR3 DNA sequence: TGTGCCAGCAGTGAGGCAGGGGGGCCCCTTTGGGAGGACGAGCAGTACTTC.

In its sample, this clone was seen once. This sequence joins TRBV28 and TRBJ1-2, with D possibly matching TRBD1 (5 bases). The CDR3 is made up of 15 amino acids. Trimming cost V 7 bases and J 7 bases, with 22 bases left between them. The V gene's germline CDR1 is MDHEN and CDR2 SYDVKM. CDR3 in amino acids: CASMPRWQGKGGYTF. CDR3 coding DNA: TGTGCCAGCATGCCTCGCTGGCAGGGAAAGGGTGGCTACACCTTC.

The gene calls are TRBV2 and TRBJ1-5; D possibly corresponds to TRBD1 (6 bases). V dropped 7 bases and J dropped 6 bases, with 16 bases sitting between them. CDR3 size: 14 residues. Germline assignment: CDR1 SNHLY and CDR2 FYNNEI. The CDR3 spells CASNRGGLGQPQHF. Written as DNA, the CDR3 is TGTGCCAGCAACCGGGGGGGGCTAGGTCAGCCCCAGCATTTT.

The chain recombines TRBV11-1 with TRBJ2-3, with D hard to call. Germline CDR1 is SGHAT and CDR2 is FQDESV (reference sequence). The CDR3 has 17 residues. V was clipped by 5 bases and J by 6 bases, with 24 bases between them. The CDR3 region has the DNA TGTGCCAGCAGCCCGGGTCGGAGTTGGTTAGAATCTGATACGCAGTATTTT. It translates to CASSPGRSWLESDTQYF.

The chain joins TRBV9 to TRBJ2-2; TRBD2 matches 7 bases. J lost 7 bases, V lost 2 bases, and 5 bases had no gene match. This CDR3 spans 14 amino acids. Germline CDR1 and CDR2: SGDLS and YYNGEE. CDR3 protein: CASSVAGVDGELFF. The CDR3 region has the DNA TGTGCCAGCAGCGTTGCGGGGGTCGACGGGGAGCTGTTTTTT.

The gene calls are TRBV4-1 and TRBJ2-1; possibly TRBD2 for D (5 bases). Germline V CDR1 and CDR2: MGHRA, YSYEKL. The germline V and J ends were trimmed by 6 bases and 0 bases, with 18 bases remaining between them. The CDR3 length is 17 residues. The CDR3 loop is CASRPGLPVSSYNEQFF. For the CDR3, the DNA is TGCGCCAGCAGACCTGGACTCCCGGTAAGCTCCTACAATGAGCAGTTCTTC.

The chain is built from TRBV4-1 and TRBJ2-2, with TRBD2 matching 13 bases. The CDR3 is 18 residues long. Germline CDR1 reads MGHRA; CDR2 reads YSYEKL. V gave up 1 base and J gave up 5 bases; unmatched junction bases: 7. Here the CDR3 reads CASSQGGLAGVGTGELFF. For the CDR3, the DNA is TGCGCCAGCAGCCAAGGAGGACTAGCGGGGGTGGGTACCGGGGAGCTGTTTTTT.

This chain links TRBV6-6 with TRBJ2-7, with 9 positions matching TRBD1. This CDR3 region has 15 residues. Unmatched junction bases numbered 10, after V lost 6 bases and J lost 4 bases. Germline V gene data show CDR1 as MNHNY and CDR2 as SVGAGI (reference sequence). CDR3 nucleotides: TGTGCCAGCAGCCAGAGTGGGACAGGGAAGTACGAGCAGTACTTC. Amino acids: CASSQSGTGKYEQYF.

This chain links TRBV9 with TRBJ2-5, with 7 bases identical to TRBD1. This CDR3 is 13 amino acids long. Germline V lookup: CDR1 SGDLS, CDR2 YYNGEE. The trim removed 7 bases at V and 3 bases at J, leaving 6 bases unmatched. The CDR3, as DNA: TGTGCCAGCTCTCGGGACAGAGAAGAGACCCAGTACTTC. It codes for CASSRDREETQYF. The full variable domain, in which reference TRBV9 and TRBJ2-5 provide the parts outside the CDR3, is DSGVTQTPKHLITATGQRVTLRCSPRSGDLSVYWYQQSLDQGLQFLIQYYNGEERAKGNILERFSAQQFPDLHSELNLSSLELGDSALYFCASSRDREETQYFGPGTRLLVL.

This chain uses TRBV9 with TRBJ2-7; 9 positions match TRBD1. The CDR3 consists of 14 residues. V lost 4 bases to trimming and J lost 3 bases; unmatched junction nucleotides: 5. CDR1 is SGDLS and CDR2 is YYNGEE in the germline V gene. DNA for the CDR3: TGTGCCAGCAGCTCCGGGACAGGGCTCTACGAGCAGTACTTC. It translates to CASSSGTGLYEQYF.

This clone was observed a single time. The gene calls are TRBV19 and TRBJ2-7; D is possibly TRBD1 (6 bases). The CDR3 has 16 amino acids. Germline CDR1 LNHDA, CDR2 SQIVND (reference sequence). The germline V and J ends were trimmed by 5 bases and 2 bases, with 19 bases remaining between them. CDR3 in amino acids: CASSATSGTTTYEQYF. Written as DNA, the CDR3 is TGTGCCAGTAGTGCCACCTCCGGGACAACAACCTACGAGCAGTACTTC. Drawing the rest from reference TRBV19 and TRBJ2-7, the complete variable domain is DGGITQSPKYLFRKEGQNVTLSCEQNLNHDAMYWYRQDPGQGLRLIYYSQIVNDFQKGDIAEGYSVSREKKESFPLTVTSAQKNPTAFYLCASSATSGTTTYEQYFGPGTRLTVT.

V usage is TRBV7-2 and J usage is TRBJ1-5, with 7 bases matching TRBD1. V shed 1 base and J 3 bases; nucleotides not matched to a gene: 3. Germline V gene data show CDR1 as SGHTA and CDR2 as FQGNSA. There are 15 residues in the CDR3. The CDR3 bases are TGTGCCAGCAGCTTAGGTGGACAGGTCAATCAGCCCCAGCATTTT. Residues: CASSLGGQVNQPQHF.

CDR3 DNA sequence: TGTGCCAGCAGTAGCGGATTCAATCAGCCCCAGCATTTT. Protein product: CASSSGFNQPQHF. The V call is TRBV6-6, the J call TRBJ1-5; D remains unclear. V was pared by 5 bases and J by 3 bases, with 8 bases between. From germline, CDR1 is MNHNY and CDR2 SVGAGI (reference sequence). There are 13 residues in the CDR3.

In nucleotides, the CDR3 is TGTGCCAGCAGTGAATACCTAGGGGGCGAAAACACTGAAGCTTTCTTT. Its protein product is CASSEYLGGENTEAFF. The chain has TRBV6-1 and TRBJ1-1; 7 bases are shared with TRBD1. Germline V gene lookup returns CDR1 MNHNS and CDR2 SASEGT. V was clipped by 2 bases and J by 2 bases; unmatched bases: 8. CDR3 length equals 16 residues.

The rearrangement links TRBV6-6 to TRBJ2-4; D may be TRBD1 (6 bases). The CDR3 covers 15 residues. V shed 6 bases and J shed 6 bases, with 18 bases lying between them. Germline V gives CDR1 MNHNY, CDR2 SVGAGI (reference sequence). As DNA, the CDR3 is TGTGCCAGCAGAGCGCATAAGACAGGAGGAAACATTCAGTACTTC. Protein: CASRAHKTGGNIQYF.

The chain employs TRBV7-2 and TRBJ2-1; unclear D gene. V was shortened by 2 bases and J by 8 bases, with 10 bases between the two germline ends. Looked up from germline, CDR1 is SGHTA and CDR2 is FQGNSA. This CDR3 comprises 13 residues. DNA for the CDR3: TGTGCCAGCAGCTTAACTTCTAGATATGAGCAGTTCTTC. Protein sequence: CASSLTSRYEQFF.

The chain joins TRBV5-1 to TRBJ1-2; D remains ambiguous. From germline, CDR1 is SGHRS and CDR2 YFSETQ. The CDR3 is made up of 14 amino acids. Trimming took 0 bases from V and 6 from J, leaving 12 bases between them. In nucleotides, the CDR3 is TGCGCCAGCAGCTTGGAAATAAACACCGATGGCTACACCTTC. This codes for CASSLEINTDGYTF.

This sequence joins TRBV12-5 and TRBJ1-2, with D possibly being TRBD1 (5 bases). From germline, CDR1 is LGHNT and CDR2 FRNRAP. V lost 9 bases to trimming and J lost 7 bases, with 9 bases between them. CDR3 length: 10 residues. The CDR3 sequence: CARQGVGYTF. CDR3 sequence (DNA): TGTGCTAGGCAGGGCGTTGGCTACACCTTC.

The gene calls are TRBV19 and TRBJ1-4; TRBD1 might be the D (5 bases). This CDR3 is 15 amino acids long. Germline values: CDR1 LNHDA, CDR2 SQIVND (reference sequence). V lost 2 bases to trimming and J lost 7 bases, with 14 bases between them. The CDR3 bases are TGTGCCAGTAGTATAAAAGGCCAGGGCGTTGAAAAACTGTTTTTT. Its protein product is CASSIKGQGVEKLFF. The whole variable domain, filled in from reference TRBV19 and TRBJ1-4, reads DGGITQSPKYLFRKEGQNVTLSCEQNLNHDAMYWYRQDPGQGLRLIYYSQIVNDFQKGDIAEGYSVSREKKESFPLTVTSAQKNPTAFYLCASSIKGQGVEKLFFGSGTQLSVL.

The chain combines TRBV2 with TRBJ2-7; D is possibly TRBD2 (5 bases). CDR1 SNHLY and CDR2 FYNNEI come from the germline V gene. Trimming shortened V by 7 bases and J by 2 bases, and 12 bases separated the two germline ends. CDR3 length equals 13 residues. CDR3 region: CASIRGSTYEQYF. CDR3 nucleotide sequence: TGTGCCAGCATACGGGGATCAACCTACGAGCAGTACTTC.

V usage is TRBV14 and J usage is TRBJ1-4, with TRBD1 matching over 8 bases. There are 15 residues in the CDR3. CDR1 and CDR2 from the germline V gene are SGHDN and FVKESK. V shed 1 base, J shed 8 bases, and the junction held 6 bases outside the gene matches. CDR3 DNA sequence: TGTGCCAGCAGCCAAGGTTTCGCAGGGGGCGAAAAACTGTTTTTT. Translation gives CASSQGFAGGEKLFF.

The gene calls are TRBV9 and TRBJ1-1; 7 bases align to TRBD1. The CDR3 runs to 14 residues. The germline V gene encodes CDR1 SGDLS and CDR2 YYNGEE. V gave up 7 bases and J gave up 0 bases; unmatched junction bases: 6. The CDR3 loop reads CASQQGLLNTEAFF. DNA for the CDR3: TGTGCCAGCCAACAGGGGCTGTTGAACACTGAAGCTTTCTTT.